The 19 T cell receptor beta chains given below trace back to one sample, sequenced in a study of PD-1 blockade in classical Hodgkin lymphoma. Relapse was seen in all patients after autologous stem cell transplantation, and brentuximab vedotin exposure was variable. Libraries were prepared by immunoSEQ multiplex PCR; TCRdb keeps only in-frame clonotypes and omits some of them. The repertoire has 75,000 to 100,000 clones, 75% to 85% of them found once; the top ten carry 16%. The sample here was peripheral blood mononuclear cells (PBMCs), taken before the second cycle of nivolumab. The receptor source for this set is a human donor with classical Hodgkin lymphoma.

V is TRBV21-1 and J is TRBJ2-7; the table's TRBD1 call for D was not verified on the DNA. TRBV21-1 is recorded as a pseudogene. This CDR3 has 12 amino acids. The CDR3 here is CASPDRSYEQYF. In DNA, the CDR3 is TGTGCCAGCCCCGACAGGTCCTACGAGCAGTACTTC.

This sequence joins TRBV7-6 and TRBJ1-1; 8 bases line up with TRBD1. The CDR3 is 13 amino acids. Germline values: CDR1 SGHVS, CDR2 FNYEAQ. V was pared by 5 bases and J by 5 bases, with 4 bases of the junction left unmatched. For the CDR3, the DNA is TGTGCCAGCAGCCTACAGGGGGGTACTGAAGCTTTCTTT. Its protein product is CASSLQGGTEAFF.

V is TRBV5-6 and J is TRBJ2-5, with D uncertain. V was cut by 1 base and J by 2 bases, with 9 bases left in between. Germline values: CDR1 SGHDT, CDR2 YYEEEE. The CDR3 covers 14 residues. The CDR3 DNA reads TGTGCCAGCAGCTTGCCACCAATGCAAGAGACCCAGTACTTC. This encodes CASSLPPMQETQYF.

This CDR3 reads CATSRLSYGYTF. CDR3 bases: TGTGCCACCAGTCGGCTATCCTATGGCTACACCTTC. The chain joins TRBV19 to TRBJ1-2; D remains ambiguous. Germline V lookup: CDR1 LNHDA, CDR2 SQIVND (reference sequence). CDR3 length equals 12 residues. With 10 bases removed from V and 4 bases from J, the gap between germline ends came to 13 bases.

The V call is TRBV11-3, the J call TRBJ2-3, with 9 bases identical to TRBD2. V lost 1 base, J lost 1 base, and 0 bases stayed unmatched. The CDR3 loop spans 15 amino acids. Germline V gives CDR1 SGHNT, CDR2 YENEEA. In nucleotides, the CDR3 is TGTGCCAGCAGCTTAGGGACTAGCGGCACAGATACGCAGTATTTT. The encoded protein is CASSLGTSGTDTQYF. Full variable domain (missing parts from reference TRBV11-3 and TRBJ2-3): EAGVVQSPRYKIIEKKQPVAFWCNPISGHNTLYWYLQNLGQGPELLIRYENEEAVDDSQLPKDRFSAERLKGVDSTLKIQPAELGDSAVYLCASSLGTSGTDTQYFGPGTRLTVL.

The chain is built from TRBV5-4 and TRBJ2-7; perhaps D is TRBD1 or TRBD2 (5 bases each). The germline gives CDR1 SGHNT, CDR2 YYREEE (reference sequence). Trimming cost V 4 bases and J 2 bases, with 16 bases left between them. The CDR3 extends over 15 amino acids. CDR3 nucleotides: TGTGCCAGCAGCCCTACCGGGACCGACCCCTACGAGCAGTACTTC. Its translation is CASSPTGTDPYEQYF.

The gene calls are TRBV14 and TRBJ1-1; D uncertain. The germline V and J ends were trimmed by 2 bases and 0 bases, with 4 bases remaining between them. The CDR3 loop spans 13 amino acids. The germline CDR1 and CDR2 sequences are SGHDN and FVKESK. The CDR3 bases are TGTGCCAGCAGCCAATGGCTGAACACTGAAGCTTTCTTT. Its translation is CASSQWLNTEAFF.

This rearrangement joins TRBV6-5 to TRBJ2-3; a possible D gene is TRBD1 (6 bases). The length of the CDR3 is 13 residues. Germline assignment: CDR1 MNHEY and CDR2 SVGAGI. V was shortened by 7 bases and J by 8 bases, with 16 bases between the two germline ends. The CDR3 protein is CASKFKGVGTQYF. CDR3 coding DNA: TGTGCCAGCAAGTTTAAGGGGGTTGGTACGCAGTATTTT.

The chain couples TRBV7-2 to TRBJ2-1; 9 bases fit TRBD2. The CDR3 covers 16 residues. Germline V gene lookup returns CDR1 SGHTA and CDR2 FQGNSA. Germline trimming cut 0 bases from V and 8 bases from J; bases unmatched to any gene: 8. In DNA form, the CDR3 reads TGTGCCAGCAGCTTAGCGGGAGGACTAGCGACCCATGAGCAGTTCTTC. It codes for CASSLAGGLATHEQFF.

The chain combines TRBV5-1 with TRBJ2-6; 7 bases match TRBD2. Germline CDR1 and CDR2: SGHRS and YFSETQ. J lost 0 bases, V lost 1 base, and 7 bases had no gene match. This CDR3 has 18 amino acids. CDR3 residues: CASSLSGTVSSGANVLTF. The CDR3 coding sequence is TGCGCCAGCAGCTTGAGCGGGACGGTAAGCTCTGGGGCCAACGTCCTGACTTTC. Drawing the rest from reference TRBV5-1 and TRBJ2-6, the complete variable domain is KAGVTQTPRYLIKTRGQQVTLSCSPISGHRSVSWYQQTPGQGLQFLFEYFSETQRNKGNFPGRFSGRQFSNSRSEMNVSTLELGDSALYLCASSLSGTVSSGANVLTFGAGSRLTVL.

For the CDR3, the DNA is TGTGCCAGCACCCTCCAGCCCCAGGAGACCCAGTACTTC. It is translated as CASTLQPQETQYF. The chain has TRBV2 and TRBJ2-5; D is undetermined. The CDR3 covers 13 residues. V was pared by 7 bases and J by 5 bases, with 14 bases between. CDR1 SNHLY and CDR2 FYNNEI come from the germline V gene.

The V and J genes are TRBV5-1 and TRBJ1-1; no firm D call. The CDR3 is 14 residues long. Germline values: CDR1 SGHRS, CDR2 YFSETQ. V was shortened by 2 bases and J by 5 bases, with 13 bases between the two germline ends. The CDR3 region has the DNA TGCGCCAGCAGCTTCTCACCCGGTGGGACTGAAGCTTTCTTT. Encoded protein: CASSFSPGGTEAFF.

The chain combines TRBV19 with TRBJ1-1, with D possibly being TRBD1 (6 bases). CDR1 and CDR2 from the germline V gene are LNHDA and SQIVND (reference sequence). Trimming took 5 bases from V and 4 from J, leaving 17 bases between them. The length of the CDR3 is 15 residues. CDR3 amino acids: CASSRIQGGSTEAFF. CDR3 nucleotide sequence: TGTGCCAGTAGTCGAATTCAAGGGGGGAGCACTGAAGCTTTCTTT.

This clone was counted a few times. The chain employs TRBV6-5 and TRBJ1-2; D remains unclear. The germline V and J ends were trimmed by 5 bases and 5 bases, with 9 bases remaining between them. Germline assignment: CDR1 MNHEY and CDR2 SVGAGI. The CDR3 contains 12 residues. The chain's CDR3 is CASSDPMYGYTF. The CDR3 nucleotides are TGTGCCAGCAGTGACCCAATGTATGGCTACACCTTC.

The chain joins TRBV7-9 to TRBJ2-5, with 16 nucleotides matching TRBD2. The CDR3 covers 18 residues. V was clipped by 4 bases and J by 3 bases; unmatched bases: 8. In germline, CDR1 is SEHNR, CDR2 FQNEAQ (reference sequence). This chain's CDR3 is CASSWGLAGGPGEETQYF. CDR3 nucleotides: TGTGCCAGCAGCTGGGGACTAGCGGGAGGGCCGGGGGAAGAGACCCAGTACTTC.

In its sample, this clone was seen once. The genes are TRBV6-1 and TRBJ1-5; perhaps TRBD1 as D (6 bases). This CDR3 spans 15 amino acids. V was cut by 3 bases and J by 11 bases, with 20 bases left in between. Looked up from germline, CDR1 is MNHNS and CDR2 is SASEGT. The CDR3 DNA follows: TGTGCCAGCAGTGATGACGTCGGACAGATCAGGGCCCAGCATTTT. Amino acids: CASSDDVGQIRAQHF.

The J gene is TRBJ2-3, the V gene TRBV5-1, with 12 positions matching TRBD2. The ends lost 4 bases at V and 8 bases at J; junction bases unmatched: 11. Per germline, CDR1 SGHRS and CDR2 YFSETQ. This CDR3 has 16 amino acids. CDR3: CASSLRTSGTLLTQYF. The DNA for the CDR3 is TGCGCCAGCAGCCTAAGGACTAGCGGGACGCTCCTTACGCAGTATTTT. Using reference TRBV5-1 and TRBJ2-3 for the parts outside the CDR3, the full variable domain is KAGVTQTPRYLIKTRGQQVTLSCSPISGHRSVSWYQQTPGQGLQFLFEYFSETQRNKGNFPGRFSGRQFSNSRSEMNVSTLELGDSALYLCASSLRTSGTLLTQYFGPGTRLTVL.

Only a few counts were recorded for this clone. V gene TRBV18 combines with J gene TRBJ2-7; D perhaps matches TRBD2 (6 bases). The CDR3 extends over 14 amino acids. V was shortened by 6 bases and J by 2 bases, with 14 bases between the two germline ends. In germline, CDR1 is KGHSH, CDR2 LQKENI. DNA for the CDR3: TGTGCCAGCTCCCAAGCGGGTTACCCCTACGAGCAGTACTTC. Translation gives CASSQAGYPYEQYF.

The chain has TRBV19 and TRBJ2-2; D may be TRBD2 (6 bases). The CDR3 has 16 amino acids. V was trimmed by 1 base and J by 4 bases, leaving 13 bases between them. Germline assignment: CDR1 LNHDA and CDR2 SQIVND (reference sequence). The CDR3 region has the DNA TGTGCCAGTAGTATAGCCGGGGGACTGCGCACCGGGGAGCTGTTTTTT. Its protein is CASSIAGGLRTGELFF.